The present T cell receptor beta chain was sequenced within a study of cytomegalovirus exposure and HLA in healthy donors. Separate from the roughly 710-subject first cohort, the roughly 120-subject validation cohort was the one that the donors belonged to. The CDR3 is 15 residues long. The V segment lost 2 bases and the J segment 4 bases; nucleotides outside the gene matches: 4. Per the germline V gene, CDR1 is MNHEY and CDR2 is SMNVEV (reference sequence). Some clones are missing from TCRdb's copy, which holds only in-frame ones; the method was immunoSEQ multiplex PCR. The table has 200,000 to 250,000 clones, more than 75% seen once; the top ten hold 2% to 2.5%. With regard to this clone: As yet, its antigen is unknown.

Whole-study findings and limits: Cytomegalovirus status was reportedly diagnosed by the classifier with high sensitivity and specificity. CMV antigen specificity of three CMV-associated chains was confirmed in vitro. In a later analysis, first-cohort TCR clusters were found to tend to co-occur in the roughly 120 validation repertoires.

J is TRBJ2-7 and V is TRBV27, with TRBD1 matching 11 bases. This clonotype was obtained from a woman younger than 30 in good health and CMV-seropositive. Sample: PBMCs. In nucleotides, the CDR3 is TGTGCCAGCAGTTTAGCCGGGACAGGGGGGTACGAGCAGTACTTC. Amino acid sequence: CASSLAGTGGYEQYF.